These 21 T cell receptor beta chains were all obtained from the same sample, sequenced in a study of cytomegalovirus exposure and HLA in healthy donors. 60 Vbeta and 13 Jbeta primers were used in PCR. Sequencing was performed with immunoSEQ multiplex PCR; in TCRdb, only in-frame clones are kept and a portion is missing. The sample lists 160,000 or so clones, around 78% seen once, with approximately 1% in the top ten. Source material: PBMCs. All receptors come from a woman in her 40s in good health and CMV-seronegative.

The chain employs TRBV19 and TRBJ2-2; TRBD2 matches at 12 bases. V shed 9 bases, J shed 7 bases, and the junction held 15 bases outside the gene matches. Germline V lookup: CDR1 LNHDA, CDR2 SQIVND (reference sequence). The CDR3 totals 17 residues. The CDR3 protein is CASHYGLAGKGIGELFF. The CDR3 bases are TGTGCCAGCCATTACGGACTAGCGGGAAAAGGGATCGGGGAGCTGTTTTTT.

This sequence joins TRBV7-8 and TRBJ1-1; maybe TRBD1 (5 bases). The germline V gene encodes CDR1 SGHVS and CDR2 FQNEAQ. This CDR3 spans 15 amino acids. V was clipped by 5 bases and J by 1 base, with 14 bases between them. The CDR3 sequence is CASSPQGRGNTEAFF. The CDR3 DNA reads TGTGCCAGCAGCCCCCAGGGTCGAGGGAACACTGAAGCTTTCTTT.

V usage is TRBV19 and J usage is TRBJ1-2, with no clear D. Trimming removed 5 bases at V and 4 bases at J, with 8 bases between. CDR1 LNHDA and CDR2 SQIVND come from the germline V gene (reference sequence). The CDR3 extends over 12 amino acids. CDR3 coding DNA: TGTGCCAGTAGTCGGGAAGCCTATGGCTACACCTTC. As protein: CASSREAYGYTF.

This clone was seen a few times. The chain couples TRBV19 to TRBJ2-5; 7 nucleotides match TRBD2. The CDR3 contains 15 residues. The trim removed 7 bases at V and 0 bases at J, leaving 8 bases unmatched. Germline CDR1 LNHDA, CDR2 SQIVND (reference sequence). The CDR3: CASNEGGPYQETQYF. DNA of the CDR3: TGTGCCAGTAACGAGGGAGGGCCGTACCAAGAGACCCAGTACTTC. Variable domain in full (rest from reference TRBV19 and TRBJ2-5): DGGITQSPKYLFRKEGQNVTLSCEQNLNHDAMYWYRQDPGQGLRLIYYSQIVNDFQKGDIAEGYSVSREKKESFPLTVTSAQKNPTAFYLCASNEGGPYQETQYFGPGTRLLVL.

The chain is built from TRBV25-1 and TRBJ2-1; 8 bases are a match to TRBD1. Unmatched junction bases numbered 6, after V lost 8 bases and J lost 0 bases. Germline CDR1 reads MGHDK; CDR2 reads SYGVNS. This CDR3 is 15 amino acids long. CDR3 residues: CASGDRRISYNEQFF. DNA of the CDR3: TGTGCCAGCGGGGACAGGCGAATCTCCTACAATGAGCAGTTCTTC.

This chain connects TRBV11-2 to TRBJ2-1; TRBD2 matches at 9 bases. Germline V gene data show CDR1 as SGHAT and CDR2 as FQNNGV. V trimming: 5 bases; J trimming: 12 bases; junction bases outside the gene matches: 8. The CDR3 runs 13 residues. CDR3 residues: CASSAHAGGPQFF. The CDR3 DNA reads TGTGCCAGCAGCGCTCACGCGGGAGGGCCGCAGTTCTTC.

The rearrangement uses TRBV28 and TRBJ2-7; a possible D gene is TRBD2 (6 bases). CDR3 length: 14 amino acids. Trimming took off 6 bases at V and 3 bases at J, with 15 bases between the two ends. CDR1 and CDR2 (germline): MDHEN, SYDVKM. In nucleotides, the CDR3 is TGTGCCAGCAGCCCTGGGGGGTCCCTCTACGAGCAGTACTTC. This encodes CASSPGGSLYEQYF.

The rearrangement uses TRBV7-9 and TRBJ2-7; 8 bases align to TRBD2. J was trimmed by 7 bases and V by 5 bases; bases with no gene match: 4. The CDR3 runs 12 residues. Germline CDR1 and CDR2: SEHNR and FQNEAQ (reference sequence). The CDR3 bases are TGTGCCAGCAGCGGGGGACTAGAAGAGCAGTACTTC. Translating it yields CASSGGLEEQYF.

This chain joins TRBV30 and TRBJ1-2; D unresolved. V lost 4 bases, J lost 4 bases, and 10 bases lay in between. CDR3 length: 12 amino acids. CDR1 and CDR2 from the germline V gene are GTSNPN and SVGIG (reference sequence). CDR3 in DNA: TGTGCCTGGACAGAGAGCGGCTATGGCTACACCTTC. This gives the protein CAWTESGYGYTF.

The genes are TRBV9 and TRBJ2-1; 7 positions agree with TRBD2. The V and J ends lost 0 bases and 4 bases, in that order; junction bases with no gene match: 4. Germline assignment: CDR1 SGDLS and CDR2 YYNGEE. CDR3 length: 15 residues. CDR3 sequence (DNA): TGTGCCAGCAGCGTAGGGCTAGCGGAATACAATGAGCAGTTCTTC. Translating gives CASSVGLAEYNEQFF.

This clone was observed once. The chain couples TRBV30 to TRBJ1-4, with TRBD1 matching 7 bases. This CDR3 spans 13 amino acids. Germline trimming cut 2 bases from V and 6 bases from J; bases unmatched to any gene: 3. Germline CDR1 is GTSNPN and CDR2 is SVGIG (reference sequence). Here the CDR3 reads CAWSRQGDEKLFF. In nucleotides, the CDR3 is TGTGCCTGGAGTAGGCAGGGGGATGAAAAACTGTTTTTT.

The CDR3 here is CASSVEGEGYGYTF. In nucleotides, the CDR3 is TGTGCCAGCAGCGTAGAAGGGGAAGGGTATGGCTACACCTTC. The chain couples TRBV9 to TRBJ1-2; a possible D gene is TRBD1 (5 bases). The length of the CDR3 is 14 residues. The ends were cut back, 0 bases at V and 5 bases at J, with 11 bases in the middle. CDR1 is SGDLS, CDR2 YYNGEE, per germline.

This chain links TRBV7-8 with TRBJ2-2, with 13 bases fitting TRBD2. This CDR3 comprises 18 residues. V shed 5 bases and J 2 bases; nucleotides not matched to a gene: 8. Germline values: CDR1 SGHVS, CDR2 FQNEAQ. The DNA for the CDR3 is TGTGCCAGCAGCCCCAGGACTAGCGGGAGCCAAAACACCGGGGAGCTGTTTTTT. Its protein is CASSPRTSGSQNTGELFF.

The J gene is TRBJ2-2, the V gene TRBV5-1; perhaps TRBD1 as D (6 bases). Germline-derived CDR1 and CDR2 are SGHRS and YFSETQ. CDR3 length: 15 residues. V dropped 1 base and J dropped 3 bases, with 10 bases sitting between them. The CDR3 loop reads CASSLREGDTGELFF. The CDR3 DNA follows: TGCGCCAGCAGCTTGAGAGAGGGGGACACCGGGGAGCTGTTTTTT.

The rearrangement uses TRBV18 and TRBJ2-5; D may be TRBD1 (6 bases). The CDR3 covers 13 residues. Germline V gene sequence: CDR1 KGHSH, CDR2 LQKENI. Trimming left V 5 bases short and J 5 bases short, with 12 bases between. The CDR3 DNA sequence: TGTGCCAGCTCATCTACCCAGGGGGAGACCCAGTACTTC. Its translation is CASSSTQGETQYF.

This chain links TRBV28 with TRBJ1-5, with 7 bases lining up with TRBD1. Germline V gene data show CDR1 as MDHEN and CDR2 as SYDVKM. This CDR3 is 14 amino acids long. The V and J ends lost 5 bases and 8 bases, in that order; junction bases with no gene match: 9. The CDR3 region is CASSPPDRAKPQHF. The CDR3, as DNA: TGTGCCAGCAGTCCCCCCGACAGGGCGAAGCCCCAGCATTTT. Combining the CDR3 with reference TRBV28 and TRBJ1-5 gives the whole variable domain DVKVTQSSRYLVKRTGEKVFLECVQDMDHENMFWYRQDPGLGLRLIYFSYDVKMKEKGDIPEGYSVSREKKERFSLILESASTNQTSMYLCASSPPDRAKPQHFGDGTRLSIL.

This chain joins TRBV7-9 and TRBJ1-2, with 8 bases identical to TRBD1. J gave up 3 bases and V 0 bases, and 0 bases lay outside the gene matches. Looked up from germline, CDR1 is SEHNR and CDR2 is FQNEAQ (reference sequence). The CDR3 totals 14 residues. For the CDR3, the DNA is TGTGCCAGCAGCTTAGCGACAGGGGACTATGGCTACACCTTC. Translation gives CASSLATGDYGYTF.

V usage is TRBV5-1 and J usage is TRBJ2-1; 8 bases are shared with TRBD2. The CDR3 is 16 amino acids. The V segment lost 1 base and the J segment 4 bases; nucleotides outside the gene matches: 7. Germline V gene lookup returns CDR1 SGHRS and CDR2 YFSETQ. Written as DNA, the CDR3 is TGCGCCAGCAGCTTGACTGGACTAGCCTCTTACAATGAGCAGTTCTTC. Protein sequence: CASSLTGLASYNEQFF.

This CDR3 reads CASSLVASNTGELFF. CDR3 sequence (DNA): TGTGCCAGCAGCTTAGTAGCGTCGAACACCGGGGAGCTGTTTTTT. The chain links TRBV11-2 to TRBJ2-2; TRBD2 might be the D (5 bases). The CDR3 contains 15 residues. Germline V CDR1 and CDR2: SGHAT, FQNNGV. V was clipped by 1 base and J by 0 bases, with 6 bases between them.

About this clone: This specimen includes other DNA sequences encoding the same CDR3. V gene TRBV27 combines with J gene TRBJ1-5; possibly TRBD1 for D (6 bases). V lost 5 bases, J lost 0 bases, and 11 bases lay in between. CDR1 MNHEY and CDR2 SMNVEV come from the germline V gene (reference sequence). This CDR3 spans 15 amino acids. The chain's CDR3 is CASSPTGYSNQPQHF. The CDR3 DNA follows: TGTGCCAGCAGTCCGACAGGTTATAGCAATCAGCCCCAGCATTTT.

The chain carries TRBV6-1 and TRBJ2-7, with a weak D call TRBD1 (6 bases). The CDR3 totals 14 residues. Germline CDR1 MNHNS, CDR2 SASEGT. Trimming stripped 1 base from V and 5 bases from J, with 12 bases between. The CDR3 DNA is TGTGCCAGCAGTGAAGGGCAGGGGTCGGACGAGCAGTACTTC. Its translation: CASSEGQGSDEQYF.